These T cell receptor beta chains were read from a single sample in a study of cytomegalovirus exposure and HLA in healthy donors. Profiled with immunoSEQ multiplex PCR; TCRdb holds only in-frame clones, not every one. Counted here are 95,000 to 150,000 clones, more than 75% occurring once; the ten biggest clones make up about a tenth. Source material: PBMCs. The receptors were gathered from a man aged 30 to 45 in good health and CMV-seropositive. Each CDR3 is given with its conserved first and last residue. The D gene is left open where the match is weak. Clone size is stated in some rows and not others, as once, few, many or a class when expanded.

j_call	v_call	cdr3_length	d_call	clone_size	cdr3_aa	cdr3_nt
TRBJ1-5	TRBV27	13	.	.	CASSLNGDQPQHF	TGTGCCAGCAGTTTAAACGGGGATCAGCCCCAGCATTTT
TRBJ2-1	TRBV4-1	17	TRBD2	.	CASSPFPVLAANNEQFF	TGCGCCAGCAGCCCCTTTCCGGTCCTAGCGGCGAACAATGAGCAGTTCTTC
TRBJ1-5	TRBV19	13	.	.	CASTDGTRRPQHF	TGTGCCAGTACCGACGGGACTCGAAGGCCCCAGCATTTT
TRBJ1-1	TRBV2	13	TRBD1	.	CASSVTEGAGAFF	TGTGCCAGCAGTGTAACGGAGGGGGCCGGAGCTTTCTTT
TRBJ1-5	TRBV7-2	13	.	.	CASSYRSHQPQHF	TGTGCCAGCAGCTACAGGAGTCATCAGCCCCAGCATTTT
TRBJ2-2	TRBV6-6	16	TRBD2	.	CASSILAGELTGELFF	TGTGCCAGCAGTATACTAGCGGGAGAACTCACCGGGGAGCTGTTTTTT
TRBJ2-7	TRBV27	15	TRBD2	.	CASSPRPGGTYEQYF	TGTGCCAGCAGTCCCCGTCCGGGAGGAACCTACGAGCAGTACTTC
TRBJ2-7	TRBV11-2	13	.	.	CASRNTGSYEQYF	TGTGCCAGCAGGAATACAGGGAGCTACGAGCAGTACTTC
TRBJ1-4	TRBV9	13	.	.	CASSPNPREKLFF	TGTGCCAGCAGCCCAAACCCGAGGGAAAAACTGTTTTTT
TRBJ2-7	TRBV4-1	17	.	.	CASSQEPRSGPGGEQYF	TGCGCCAGCAGCCAGGAACCGCGGTCGGGTCCCGGCGGCGAGCAGTACTTC
TRBJ2-1	TRBV29-1	14	TRBD1	.	CSVPRQGIYNEQFF	TGCAGCGTTCCTCGACAGGGGATCTACAATGAGCAGTTCTTC
TRBJ2-4	TRBV25-1	16	TRBD1	few	CASRGAGGVSKNIQYF	TGTGCCAGCAGAGGGGCAGGGGGAGTATCCAAAAACATTCAGTACTTC
TRBJ2-4	TRBV2	15	TRBD1	.	CASSEWTGGRHIQYF	TGTGCCAGCAGTGAATGGACAGGGGGTAGGCACATTCAGTACTTC
TRBJ2-5	TRBV4-1	12	.	.	CASSPQGQTQYF	TGCGCCAGCAGCCCCCAGGGTCAGACCCAGTACTTC
TRBJ2-7	TRBV28	15	TRBD2	.	CASRRGTSGSYEQYF	TGTGCCAGCAGGCGAGGGACTAGCGGGAGTTACGAGCAGTACTTC
TRBJ2-1	TRBV5-4	13	TRBD1	.	CASSVGQGTGQFF	TGTGCCAGCAGCGTCGGACAGGGGACCGGGCAGTTCTTC